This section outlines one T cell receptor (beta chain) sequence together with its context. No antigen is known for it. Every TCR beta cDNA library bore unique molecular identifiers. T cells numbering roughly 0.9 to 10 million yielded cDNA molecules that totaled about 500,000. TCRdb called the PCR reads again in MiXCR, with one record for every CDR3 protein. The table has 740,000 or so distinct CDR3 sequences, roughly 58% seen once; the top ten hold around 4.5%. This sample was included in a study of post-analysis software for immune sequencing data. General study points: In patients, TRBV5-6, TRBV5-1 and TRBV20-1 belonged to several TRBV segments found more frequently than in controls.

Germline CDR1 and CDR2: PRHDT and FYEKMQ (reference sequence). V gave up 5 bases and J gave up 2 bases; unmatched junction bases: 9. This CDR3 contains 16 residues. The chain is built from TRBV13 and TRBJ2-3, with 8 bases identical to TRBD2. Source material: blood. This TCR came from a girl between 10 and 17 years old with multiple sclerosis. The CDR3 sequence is CASSPGTRGSTDTQYF. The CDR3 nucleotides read TGTGCCAGCAGCCCCGGGACTAGAGGGTCCACAGATACGCAGTATTTT.